Listed below are T cell receptor beta chains from one sample, sequenced in a study of immune evolution from preneoplasia to lung adenocarcinoma. Generated by immunoSEQ multiplex PCR, the TCRdb table keeps only in-frame clones and is missing some. The sample lists 13,000 to 15,000 clones; approximately 80% were seen once. The sequencing sample was made of FFPE minimally invasive lung adenocarcinoma tissue. The source of these receptors is a person in their sixties or seventies with lung adenocarcinoma. CDR3s include the opening cysteine and the closing phenylalanine or tryptophan. The D gene is left open where the match is weak. The size entry is marked missing in some rows and otherwise reads once, few, many or a size class.

V gene	clone size	J gene	D gene	CDR3 protein	CDR3 DNA
TRBV5-6	few	TRBJ2-1	TRBD2	CASSLSLAGHNEQFF	TGTGCCAGCAGCTTGAGTCTAGCGGGGCACAATGAGCAGTTCTTC
TRBV30	-	TRBJ1-1	-	CAWKRGFTEAFF	TGTGCCTGGAAGAGGGGATTCACTGAAGCTTTCTTT
TRBV6-6	-	TRBJ1-2	TRBD1	CASSSQDRGYYGYTF	TGTGCCAGCAGTTCACAGGACAGGGGCTACTATGGCTACACCTTC
TRBV9	-	TRBJ2-3	TRBD2	CASSVGLAAADTQYF	TGTGCCAGCAGCGTAGGTCTAGCGGCAGCCGATACGCAGTATTTT
TRBV7-9	-	TRBJ2-2	TRBD2	CASSSGTSSGELFF	TGTGCCAGCAGCTCCGGGACTAGCTCCGGGGAGCTGTTTTTT
TRBV28	-	TRBJ2-3	-	CASSLSGGGTDTQYF	TGTGCCAGCAGTTTATCGGGCGGGGGCACAGATACGCAGTATTTT
TRBV29-1	-	TRBJ2-7	-	CSVGSGAYEQYF	TGCAGCGTTGGTAGCGGAGCCTACGAGCAGTACTTC
TRBV9	-	TRBJ2-7	-	CASSPPRVPYEQYF	TGTGCCAGCAGCCCCCCCCGGGTCCCCTACGAGCAGTACTTC
TRBV21-1	-	TRBJ2-1	-	CASSVRSGTSDYNEQFF	TGTGCCAGCAGCGTCCGTTCCGGGACTAGCGACTACAATGAGCAGTTCTTC
TRBV13	-	TRBJ2-7	TRBD1	CASSSEVTGGYEQYF	TGTGCCAGCAGCTCAGAGGTAACAGGGGGGTACGAGCAGTACTTC
TRBV27	-	TRBJ1-4	-	CASSHPANSEKLFF	TGTGCCAGCAGCCATCCGGCGAACTCGGAAAAACTGTTTTTT
TRBV10-1	-	TRBJ1-1	-	CASSDGSVNTEAFF	TGCGCCAGCAGTGATGGGTCGGTGAACACTGAAGCTTTCTTT
TRBV6-1	-	TRBJ1-5	-	CASSEARNQPQHF	TGTGCCAGCAGTGAAGCTCGCAATCAGCCCCAGCATTTT
TRBV11-2	few	TRBJ1-3	-	CASSWAGADLAAGNTIYF	TGTGCCAGCAGCTGGGCAGGGGCGGACTTAGCGGCTGGAAACACCATATATTTT
TRBV5-6	-	TRBJ2-7	-	CASSLGEWDYEQYF	TGTGCCAGCAGCTTGGGGGAATGGGACTACGAGCAGTACTTC
TRBV7-9	-	TRBJ2-5	-	CASSHWTQSPETQYF	TGTGCCAGCAGCCACTGGACTCAATCCCCAGAGACCCAGTACTTC
TRBV19	-	TRBJ2-1	-	CATKPSSDGEQFF	TGTGCCACCAAACCCTCTAGCGACGGTGAGCAGTTCTTC
TRBV7-2	-	TRBJ2-1	-	CASSQNTVNEQFF	TGTGCCAGCAGCCAGAACACGGTCAATGAGCAGTTCTTC
TRBV6-5	-	TRBJ2-5	TRBD2	CASSSGSGREKETQYF	TGTGCCAGCAGTTCAGGGAGCGGGAGAGAAAAAGAGACCCAGTACTTC
TRBV2	-	TRBJ1-5	TRBD1	CASREDRGNQPQHF	TGTGCCAGCAGGGAGGACAGGGGCAATCAGCCCCAGCATTTT
TRBV30	-	TRBJ2-2	-	CAWSVIEAGELFF	TGTGCCTGGAGTGTAATCGAGGCCGGGGAGCTGTTTTTT
TRBV7-7	-	TRBJ2-2	-	CASSPRQRGSTGELFF	TGTGCTAGCAGCCCCCGACAGCGTGGAAGCACCGGGGAGCTGTTTTTT
TRBV29-1	-	TRBJ2-3	TRBD1	CSVSGQGTDTQYF	TGCAGCGTCAGCGGACAGGGCACAGATACGCAGTATTTT
TRBV11-2	-	TRBJ1-1	-	CASSLYTEAFF	TGTGCCAGCAGCTTATACACTGAAGCTTTCTTT
TRBV7-2	-	TRBJ1-4	-	CASSPIATNEKLFF	TGTGCCAGCAGCCCCATTGCAACTAATGAAAAACTGTTTTTT
TRBV6-6	-	TRBJ2-4	-	CASSARVAKNIQYF	TGTGCCAGCAGCGCGCGGGTAGCCAAAAACATTCAGTACTTC